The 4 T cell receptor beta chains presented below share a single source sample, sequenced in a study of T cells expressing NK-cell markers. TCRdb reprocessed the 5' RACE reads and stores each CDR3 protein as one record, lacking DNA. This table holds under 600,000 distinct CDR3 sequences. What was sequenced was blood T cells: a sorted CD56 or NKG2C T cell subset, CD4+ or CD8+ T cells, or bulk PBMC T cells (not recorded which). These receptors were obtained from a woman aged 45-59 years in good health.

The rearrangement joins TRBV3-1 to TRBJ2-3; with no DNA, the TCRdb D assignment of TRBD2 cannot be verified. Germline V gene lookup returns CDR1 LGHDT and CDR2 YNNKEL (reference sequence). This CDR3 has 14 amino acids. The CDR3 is CASSIRELSDTQYF.

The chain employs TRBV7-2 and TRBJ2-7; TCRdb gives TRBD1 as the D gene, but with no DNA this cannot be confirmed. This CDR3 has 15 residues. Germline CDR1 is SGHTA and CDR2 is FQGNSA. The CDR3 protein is CASSLVPPPLGEQYF. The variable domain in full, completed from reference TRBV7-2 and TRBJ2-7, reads GAGVSQSPSNKVTEKGKDVELRCDPISGHTALYWYRQSLGQGLEFLIYFQGNSAPDKSGLPSDRFSAERTGGSVSTLTIQRTQQEDSAVYLCASSLVPPPLGEQYFGPGTRLTVT.

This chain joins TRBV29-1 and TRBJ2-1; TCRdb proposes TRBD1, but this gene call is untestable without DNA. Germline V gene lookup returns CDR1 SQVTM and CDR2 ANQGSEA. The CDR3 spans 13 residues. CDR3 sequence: CSAGQGGVNEQFF.

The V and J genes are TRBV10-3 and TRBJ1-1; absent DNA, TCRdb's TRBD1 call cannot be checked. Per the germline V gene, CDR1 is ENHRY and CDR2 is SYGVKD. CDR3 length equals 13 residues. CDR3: CAINGQLNTEAFF.